These T cell receptor beta chains were read from a single sample in a study of blood T cell repertoires in COVID-19. This table comes from immunoSEQ multiplex PCR, and its TCRdb copy is limited to in-frame clones, with some not included. Here the sample spans roughly 110,000 clones, 80% to 85% being singletons. Sequenced sample: peripheral blood. The receptors were gathered from a human donor in a cohort sampled during active COVID-19. CDR3s include the opening cysteine and the closing phenylalanine or tryptophan. A D gene is named only where the DNA matches it firmly. Some rows have no size entry. The others give once, few or many, or a class for an expanded clone.

j_call clone_size v_call d_call cdr3_nt cdr3_aa
TRBJ2-5 . TRBV19 TRBD2 TGTGCCAGTAGGAACACGGGGGGGTTCCCCCAAGAGACCCAGTACTTC CASRNTGGFPQETQYF
TRBJ1-2 . TRBV2 . TGTGCCAGCAGTGATGTATTCCCAGGGACTAACTATGGCTACACCTTC CASSDVFPGTNYGYTF
TRBJ2-1 . TRBV27 TRBD2 TGTGCCAGCAGTTTAGGATTACTAGCGGGAACCAATGAGCAGTTCTTC CASSLGLLAGTNEQFF
TRBJ1-5 . TRBV18 TRBD1 TGTGCCAGCTCACCATTGTCAGGGGGAATTTCTAGCAATCAGCCCCAGCATTTT CASSPLSGGISSNQPQHF
TRBJ1-2 . TRBV6-5 . TGTGCCAGCAGTCCCACGACAGGCCCGGGCTATGGCTACACCTTC CASSPTTGPGYGYTF
TRBJ1-2 once TRBV3-1/TRBV3-2 . TGTGCCAGCAGCCCGGGACTGACCTATGGCTACACCTTC CASSPGLTYGYTF
TRBJ1-2 . TRBV28 . TGTGCCAGCCGTAAGGGGGGGTCAGACTTCTCCTTC CASRKGGSDFSF
TRBJ2-2 . TRBV28 TRBD1 TGTGCCAGCAGTTTCCAGGGGGCCACCGGGGAGCTGTTTTTT CASSFQGATGELFF
TRBJ2-7 . TRBV19 . TGTGCCAGTATGGACAGTAACCTCTACGAGCAGTACTTC CASMDSNLYEQYF
TRBJ2-5 . TRBV30 . TGTGCCTGGAGTGTAGGGGCGGCCTGGGGAGAGACCCAGTACTTC CAWSVGAAWGETQYF
TRBJ1-5 . TRBV6-5 TRBD1 TGTGCCAGCAGTAACGACAGGGCGGGCAATCAGCCCCAGCATTTT CASSNDRAGNQPQHF
TRBJ2-5 . TRBV29-1 . TGCAGCGTTGTGACAGCCCAAGAGACCCAGTACTTC CSVVTAQETQYF
TRBJ2-1 . TRBV2 . TGTGCCAGCCAAAACTCAGCCGGGACTGGCTACAATGAGCAGTTCTTC CASQNSAGTGYNEQFF
TRBJ1-2 . TRBV20-1 . TGCAGTGCTAGTCCCGACGGGAACTATGGCTACACCTTC CSASPDGNYGYTF
TRBJ2-6 . TRBV19 . TGTGCCAGTAGCCAATCTGGGGCCAACGTCCTGACTTTC CASSQSGANVLTF
TRBJ2-1 . TRBV5-5 TRBD1 TGTGCCAGCAGCCCGGGACAGGGGACCTACAATGAGCAGTTCTTC CASSPGQGTYNEQFF
TRBJ2-3 . TRBV10-2 TRBD2 TGCGCCAGCAATGAGCACAGCGGGGGAGCAGATACGCAGTATTTT CASNEHSGGADTQYF
TRBJ1-2 once TRBV7-2 . TGTGCCAGCAGCTTACTCCCAGGTCCTTATGGCTACACCTTC CASSLLPGPYGYTF
TRBJ2-7 . TRBV28 TRBD1 TGTGCCAGCAGTGCGGACAGGGGGCAATTTCAGCAGTACTTC CASSADRGQFQQYF
TRBJ1-2 . TRBV3-1/TRBV3-2 . TGTGCCAGCAGCCAAGCCAGGGGCTATGGCTACACCTTC CASSQARGYGYTF
TRBJ2-1 . TRBV11-1 TRBD1 TGTGCCAGCAGCCCAACAGGGGCCCGCGAGCAGTTCTTC CASSPTGAREQFF
TRBJ1-6 . TRBV6-5 . TGTGCCAGCAGTTTACGACAGCTCTCCTATAATTCACCCCTCCACTTT CASSLRQLSYNSPLHF
TRBJ2-6 . TRBV3-1/TRBV3-2 TRBD1 TGTGCCAGCAGCCCCCTTTCGGGACAGGTGATGTCTGGGGCCAACGTCCTGACTTTC CASSPLSGQVMSGANVLTF